A single sample gave rise to the 7 T cell receptor beta chains below, sequenced in a study of OX40 agonist ivuxolimab in advanced cancers. Libraries were made using the immunoSEQ multiplex PCR assay. Held by TCRdb, this immuneACCESS table contains in-frame sequences only and omits some clones. Under half of the omission traces to an unresolved V gene where checked; the cause of the rest is unknown. The sample table shows about 130,000 clones, and 85% to 95% are seen once. In total, the top ten clones hold 0.7% to 0.85% of the sample. The sample in question was CD4+ or CD8+ T cells sorted from blood, obtained in a trial of the OX40 agonist ivuxolimab. These receptors all come from an adult with an advanced solid tumor such as melanoma, head and neck, liver or kidney cancer.

V usage is TRBV27 and J usage is TRBJ1-6, with 9 positions matching TRBD1. Germline values: CDR1 MNHEY, CDR2 SMNVEV (reference sequence). J lost 3 bases, V lost 5 bases, and 8 bases had no gene match. CDR3 size: 17 residues. CDR3 amino acids: CASSPDPGQGYNSPLHF. In nucleotides, the CDR3 is TGTGCCAGCAGTCCTGACCCGGGACAGGGCTATAATTCACCCCTCCACTTT.

The V and J genes are TRBV29-1 and TRBJ2-1; no reliable D call. CDR1 SQVTM and CDR2 ANQGSEA come from the germline V gene. There are 13 residues in the CDR3. V lost 3 bases to trimming and J lost 3 bases, with 9 bases between them. CDR3 residues: CSVDKGFYNEQFF. CDR3 nucleotide sequence: TGCAGCGTTGATAAGGGCTTCTACAATGAGCAGTTCTTC.

The chain links TRBV11-3 to TRBJ1-1; no clear D. Germline V gene lookup returns CDR1 SGHNT and CDR2 YENEEA. V was cut by 5 bases and J by 6 bases, with 16 bases left in between. The CDR3 is 14 residues long. The CDR3 loop is CASSLARAGPEAFF. The CDR3 coding sequence is TGTGCCAGCAGCCTCGCCCGGGCGGGCCCTGAAGCTTTCTTT.

The J gene is TRBJ1-5, the V gene TRBV4-1; D is unclear. V dropped 0 bases and J dropped 2 bases, with 11 bases sitting between them. Germline lookup yields CDR1 MGHRA and CDR2 YSYEKL. CDR3 length: 16 residues. DNA for the CDR3: TGCGCCAGCAGCCAAGATGGAGGGTTAGGCAATCAGCCCCAGCATTTT. It encodes CASSQDGGLGNQPQHF.

This sequence joins TRBV5-4 and TRBJ2-2, with D possibly being TRBD2 (6 bases). In germline, CDR1 is SGHNT, CDR2 YYREEE (reference sequence). With 5 bases removed from V and 4 bases from J, the gap between germline ends came to 18 bases. The CDR3 loop spans 16 amino acids. The chain's CDR3 is CASSPGTPGGTGELFF. DNA of the CDR3: TGTGCCAGCAGTCCCGGGACTCCGGGCGGCACCGGGGAGCTGTTTTTT.

This rearrangement joins TRBV6-5 to TRBJ1-5; TRBD1 agrees at 9 bases. The CDR3 covers 15 residues. Germline V gene lookup returns CDR1 MNHEY and CDR2 SVGAGI. The V and J ends lost 5 bases and 2 bases, in that order; junction bases with no gene match: 4. CDR3 loop: CASSTRTGGNQPQHF. The CDR3, as DNA: TGTGCCAGCAGTACGCGGACAGGGGGCAATCAGCCCCAGCATTTT.

CDR3 sequence reads: CASSVRGDNEQFF. CDR3 coding DNA: TGTGCCAGCAGCGTTAGAGGGGACAATGAGCAGTTCTTC. V and J are TRBV9 and TRBJ2-1; D is tentatively TRBD1 or TRBD2 (5 bases each). The CDR3 totals 13 residues. CDR1 SGDLS and CDR2 YYNGEE come from the germline V gene. V was cut by 2 bases and J by 5 bases, with 8 bases left in between.